The 20 T cell receptor beta chains listed next were all sequenced from one sample in a study of shared T cell receptors in the human thymus. Only in-frame clones appear in the TCRdb table, and some are missing; sequencing was by immunoSEQ multiplex PCR. Of about 500,000 clones in the sample, about 80% are singletons; the top ten hold about 0.013%. The same data also went into a second study, on human thymus T cells.

Sequencing used thymocytes. The source of these receptors is a boy under two years old with a congenital heart defect.

This chain uses TRBV4-2 with TRBJ2-1, with TRBD2 identical over 8 bases. V trimming: 1 base; J trimming: 4 bases; junction bases outside the gene matches: 6. Germline values: CDR1 LGHNA, CDR2 YNFKEQ. The CDR3 spans 16 residues. This CDR3 is CASSQVGTSGYNEQFF. CDR3 nucleotides: TGTGCCAGCAGCCAAGTTGGCACTAGCGGATACAATGAGCAGTTCTTC.

In the case of this clone: At the DNA level, this CDR3 is encoded by other sequences in the same sample as well. The CDR3 bases are TGCGCCAGCAGTTCTCAAGAGACCCAGTACTTC. As protein: CASSSQETQYF. The chain combines TRBV5-1 with TRBJ2-5; D is uncertain. The CDR3 runs to 11 residues. CDR1 SGHRS and CDR2 YFSETQ come from the germline V gene. V was clipped by 5 bases and J by 2 bases, with 4 bases between them.

The CDR3 sequence is CAWTQSAGSGNTIYF. The CDR3 DNA reads as TGTGCCTGGACCCAGAGCGCGGGCTCTGGAAACACCATATATTTT. The chain uses TRBV30 and TRBJ1-3; D is unresolved. Germline-derived CDR1 and CDR2 are GTSNPN and SVGIG (reference sequence). Trimming removed 4 bases from V and 0 bases from J, with 13 bases in between. The CDR3 length is 15 residues.

The chain recombines TRBV12-5 with TRBJ1-1; tentatively, D is TRBD1 (5 bases). CDR3 length: 13 residues. V lost 7 bases and J 1 base, leaving 10 bases between the germline ends. Germline V gene data show CDR1 as LGHNT and CDR2 as FRNRAP. The CDR3 DNA follows: TGTGCTAGTGCTTATGGACAGAACACTGAAGCTTTCTTT. This translates into CASAYGQNTEAFF.

The rearrangement uses TRBV28 and TRBJ2-7, with D possibly being TRBD2 (6 bases). The V end was cut by 6 bases, the J end by 0 bases, with 18 bases between. Looked up from germline, CDR1 is MDHEN and CDR2 is SYDVKM. The CDR3 spans 16 residues. The CDR3 region has the DNA TGTGCCAGCAGATGTACCGGGACTTCAACCTCCTACGAGCAGTACTTC. Its protein product is CASRCTGTSTSYEQYF. Drawing the rest from reference TRBV28 and TRBJ2-7, the complete variable domain is DVKVTQSSRYLVKRTGEKVFLECVQDMDHENMFWYRQDPGLGLRLIYFSYDVKMKEKGDIPEGYSVSREKKERFSLILESASTNQTSMYLCASRCTGTSTSYEQYFGPGTRLTVT.

DNA of the CDR3: TGTGCCAGCAGTTACGGGAGGGATATGACCTATGGCTACACCTTC. Encoded protein: CASSYGRDMTYGYTF. The chain joins TRBV6-5 to TRBJ1-2; D unclear. The V gene lost 2 bases and the J gene lost 4 bases, with 14 bases spanning the gap. The germline V gene has CDR1 MNHEY and CDR2 SVGAGI. There are 15 residues in the CDR3.

V is TRBV27 and J is TRBJ1-2; TRBD1 might be the D (6 bases). This CDR3 region has 12 residues. The V and J ends lost 2 bases and 8 bases respectively, with 9 bases between them. Germline V lookup: CDR1 MNHEY, CDR2 SMNVEV (reference sequence). The CDR3 sequence: CASSLQGNGYTF. As DNA, the CDR3 is TGTGCCAGCAGTTTACAGGGGAACGGCTACACCTTC.

V usage is TRBV4-2 and J usage is TRBJ2-7; 8 positions match TRBD2. V lost 1 base, J lost 4 bases, and 6 bases stayed unmatched. The germline V gene encodes CDR1 LGHNA and CDR2 YNFKEQ. The CDR3 is 15 amino acids. CDR3 in DNA: TGTGCCAGCAGCCAAGGGCCGGGACTAGGATACGAGCAGTACTTC. Its protein is CASSQGPGLGYEQYF.

The CDR3 DNA reads TGTGCCAGCAGCGCAGGGACTGCTGAAGCTTTCTTT. This sequence encodes CASSAGTAEAFF. The rearrangement uses TRBV9 and TRBJ1-1; the D gene is possibly TRBD1 (5 bases). This CDR3 spans 12 amino acids. Deletions cut 3 bases from V and 6 bases from J, with 9 bases between. The germline gives CDR1 SGDLS, CDR2 YYNGEE.

V gene TRBV28 combines with J gene TRBJ2-7; 13 nucleotides match TRBD2. Germline trimming cut 2 bases from V and 3 bases from J; bases unmatched to any gene: 10. Per germline, CDR1 MDHEN and CDR2 SYDVKM. CDR3 length: 18 residues. The CDR3, as DNA: TGTGCCAGCAGTTTAAACGGGGGACTAGCGGGATCCGACTACGAGCAGTACTTC. This codes for CASSLNGGLAGSDYEQYF. Full variable domain (remainder filled in from reference TRBV28 and TRBJ2-7): DVKVTQSSRYLVKRTGEKVFLECVQDMDHENMFWYRQDPGLGLRLIYFSYDVKMKEKGDIPEGYSVSREKKERFSLILESASTNQTSMYLCASSLNGGLAGSDYEQYFGPGTRLTVT.

The rearrangement joins TRBV11-3 to TRBJ2-7; D is perhaps TRBD1 (6 bases). The CDR3 is 19 residues long. Germline V lookup: CDR1 SGHNT, CDR2 YENEEA. V was trimmed by 3 bases and J by 2 bases, leaving 26 bases between them. The CDR3 nucleotides read TGTGCCAGCAGCTTCCCGGGACACTCCTTAAGAAATGAAACCTACGAGCAGTACTTC. Translating it yields CASSFPGHSLRNETYEQYF.

A few counts support this clone. The rearrangement links TRBV11-2 to TRBJ2-7, with TRBD2 matching over 8 bases. The junction had 14 bases not matched to a gene; V was cut back by 5 bases and J by 2 bases. The CDR3 length is 17 residues. From germline, CDR1 is SGHAT and CDR2 FQNNGV. As DNA, the CDR3 is TGTGCCAGCAGCCCCATACCAAAGCGGGAGAAACCCTACGAGCAGTACTTC. This encodes CASSPIPKREKPYEQYF.

The J gene is TRBJ2-1, the V gene TRBV25-1; TRBD1 might be the D (6 bases). Germline V CDR1 and CDR2: MGHDK, SYGVNS. This CDR3 region has 15 residues. Trimming cost V 6 bases and J 2 bases, with 14 bases left between them. The CDR3 loop reads CASSRGQQTYNEQFF. The CDR3 DNA reads as TGTGCCAGCAGCCGCGGACAGCAGACCTACAATGAGCAGTTCTTC.

The chain has TRBV9 and TRBJ2-7, with TRBD2 matching 8 bases. CDR1 SGDLS and CDR2 YYNGEE come from the germline V gene. Losses at the gene ends were 1 base for V and 3 bases for J; bases not matched to a gene: 0. CDR3 length equals 13 residues. In DNA form, the CDR3 reads TGTGCCAGCAGCGTAAGCGGGAGCTACGAGCAGTACTTC. It yields the protein CASSVSGSYEQYF.

This chain connects TRBV5-1 to TRBJ2-1; TRBD2 agrees at 7 bases. This CDR3 has 16 amino acids. Germline CDR1 SGHRS, CDR2 YFSETQ. V was pared by 0 bases and J by 9 bases, with 12 bases of the junction left unmatched. The CDR3 region has the DNA TGCGCCAGCAGCTTGGGTCGGTCGGCGGGAGCGGTTGAGCAGTTCTTC. Residues: CASSLGRSAGAVEQFF. Filled out from reference TRBV5-1 and TRBJ2-1, the complete variable domain reads KAGVTQTPRYLIKTRGQQVTLSCSPISGHRSVSWYQQTPGQGLQFLFEYFSETQRNKGNFPGRFSGRQFSNSRSEMNVSTLELGDSALYLCASSLGRSAGAVEQFFGPGTRLTVL.

The chain employs TRBV4-3 and TRBJ2-5; 9 bases line up with TRBD1. Germline V gives CDR1 LGHNA, CDR2 YSLEER. The ends lost 4 bases at V and 5 bases at J; junction bases unmatched: 5. The CDR3 length is 14 residues. The chain's CDR3 is CASSRTGDGETQYF. The CDR3 region has the DNA TGCGCCAGCAGCCGGACAGGGGACGGGGAGACCCAGTACTTC.

This clone turned up a few times. The V call is TRBV9, the J call TRBJ2-1; no firm D call. V was clipped by 5 bases and J by 6 bases, with 9 bases between them. Looked up from germline, CDR1 is SGDLS and CDR2 is YYNGEE. The CDR3 totals 12 residues. CDR3 residues: CASSPPSNEQFF. The CDR3 coding sequence is TGTGCCAGCAGTCCCCCCTCCAATGAGCAGTTCTTC.

This clone was detected only a few times. The chain links TRBV18 to TRBJ2-7; no firm D call. Germline V gene lookup returns CDR1 KGHSH and CDR2 LQKENI. The V and J ends lost 2 bases and 4 bases respectively, with 12 bases between them. The CDR3 length is 14 residues. The CDR3 protein is CASSPVPRWYEQYF. The CDR3 coding sequence is TGTGCCAGCTCACCAGTCCCCCGGTGGTACGAGCAGTACTTC.

This chain joins TRBV28 and TRBJ1-5; TRBD1 might be the D (5 bases). This CDR3 has 16 residues. Between the trimmed V and J ends, which lost 5 bases and 2 bases, there was a span of 16 bases. Per germline, CDR1 MDHEN and CDR2 SYDVKM. CDR3: CASSALQGEGNQPQHF. The CDR3 DNA is TGTGCCAGCAGTGCCCTCCAGGGCGAAGGCAATCAGCCCCAGCATTTT.

The rearrangement uses TRBV6-5 and TRBJ1-2; 7 positions match TRBD1. This CDR3 has 15 residues. V lost 4 bases and J lost 4; bases outside the gene matches: 9. Germline loops: CDR1 MNHEY, CDR2 SVGAGI. CDR3 in amino acids: CASSFRQGPIYGYTF. The CDR3 coding sequence is TGTGCCAGCAGTTTCAGACAGGGCCCTATCTATGGCTACACCTTC.